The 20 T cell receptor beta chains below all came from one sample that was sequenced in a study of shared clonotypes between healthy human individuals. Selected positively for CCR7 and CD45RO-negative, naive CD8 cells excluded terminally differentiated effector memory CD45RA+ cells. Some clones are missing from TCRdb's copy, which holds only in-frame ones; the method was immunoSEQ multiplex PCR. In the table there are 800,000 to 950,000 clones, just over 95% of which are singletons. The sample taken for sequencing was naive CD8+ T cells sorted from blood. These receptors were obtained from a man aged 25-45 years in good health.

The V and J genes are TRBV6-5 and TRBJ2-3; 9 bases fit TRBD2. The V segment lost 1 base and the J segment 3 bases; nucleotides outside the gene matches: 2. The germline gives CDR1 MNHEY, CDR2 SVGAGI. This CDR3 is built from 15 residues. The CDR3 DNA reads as TGTGCCAGCAGTTACTTAGCGGGAGTTACAGATACGCAGTATTTT. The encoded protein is CASSYLAGVTDTQYF.

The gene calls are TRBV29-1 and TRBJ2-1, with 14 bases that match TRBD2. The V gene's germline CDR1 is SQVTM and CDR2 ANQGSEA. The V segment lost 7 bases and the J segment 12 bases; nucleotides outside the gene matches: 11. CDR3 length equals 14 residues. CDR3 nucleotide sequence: TGCAGCGCAAAGGGACTAGCGGGAGAGAACGGGCAGTTCTTC. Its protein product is CSAKGLAGENGQFF.

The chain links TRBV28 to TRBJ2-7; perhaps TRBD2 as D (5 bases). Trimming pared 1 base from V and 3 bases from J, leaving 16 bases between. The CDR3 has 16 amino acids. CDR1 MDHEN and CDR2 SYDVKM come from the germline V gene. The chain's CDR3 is CASSLYGSGINYEQYF. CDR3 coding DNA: TGTGCCAGCAGTTTATATGGATCGGGAATAAACTACGAGCAGTACTTC.

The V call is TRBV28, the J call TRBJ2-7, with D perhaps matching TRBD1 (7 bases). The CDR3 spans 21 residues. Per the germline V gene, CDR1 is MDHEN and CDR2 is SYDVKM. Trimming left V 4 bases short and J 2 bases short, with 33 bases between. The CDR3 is CASSSPRGEKLPRRVAYEQYF. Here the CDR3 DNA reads TGTGCCAGCAGTTCACCCAGGGGGGAAAAGCTCCCAAGGAGAGTTGCCTACGAGCAGTACTTC.

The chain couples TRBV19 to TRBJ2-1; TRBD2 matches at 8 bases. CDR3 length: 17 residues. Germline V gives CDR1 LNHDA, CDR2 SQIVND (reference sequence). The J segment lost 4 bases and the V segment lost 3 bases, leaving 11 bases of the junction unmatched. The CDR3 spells CASSMGSGIPWYNEQFF. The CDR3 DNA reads TGTGCCAGTAGTATGGGTAGCGGGATCCCCTGGTACAATGAGCAGTTCTTC.

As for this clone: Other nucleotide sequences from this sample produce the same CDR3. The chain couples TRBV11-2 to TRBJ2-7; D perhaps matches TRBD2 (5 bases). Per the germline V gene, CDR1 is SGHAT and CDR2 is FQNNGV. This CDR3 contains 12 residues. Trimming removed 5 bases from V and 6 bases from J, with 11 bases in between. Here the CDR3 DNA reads TGTGCCAGCAGCCCTGGAGGTACCGAGCAGTACTTC. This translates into CASSPGGTEQYF.

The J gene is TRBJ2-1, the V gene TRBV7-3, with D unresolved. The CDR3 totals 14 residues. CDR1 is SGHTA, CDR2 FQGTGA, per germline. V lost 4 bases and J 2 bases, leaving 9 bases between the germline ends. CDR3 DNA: TGTGCCAGCAGCTCCGATGCTACCTACAATGAGCAGTTCTTC. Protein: CASSSDATYNEQFF.

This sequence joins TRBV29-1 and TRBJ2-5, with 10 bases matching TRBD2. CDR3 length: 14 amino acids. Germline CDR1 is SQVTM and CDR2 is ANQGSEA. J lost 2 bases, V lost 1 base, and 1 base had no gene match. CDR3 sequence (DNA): TGCAGCGTTGAAGTAGCGGGAGGACAAGAGACCCAGTACTTC. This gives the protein CSVEVAGGQETQYF.

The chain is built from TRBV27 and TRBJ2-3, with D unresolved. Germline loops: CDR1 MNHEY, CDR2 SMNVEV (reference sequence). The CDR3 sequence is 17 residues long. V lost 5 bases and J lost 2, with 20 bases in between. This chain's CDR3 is CASSTQISGLDTDTQYF. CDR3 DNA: TGTGCCAGCAGTACCCAAATCTCCGGATTAGACACAGATACGCAGTATTTT.

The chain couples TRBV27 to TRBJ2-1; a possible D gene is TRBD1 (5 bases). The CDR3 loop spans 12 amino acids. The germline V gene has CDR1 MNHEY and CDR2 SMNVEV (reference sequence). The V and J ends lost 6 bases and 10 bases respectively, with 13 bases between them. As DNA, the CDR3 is TGTGCCAGCAGCCAACCCAGGGCCGAGCAGTTCTTC. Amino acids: CASSQPRAEQFF.

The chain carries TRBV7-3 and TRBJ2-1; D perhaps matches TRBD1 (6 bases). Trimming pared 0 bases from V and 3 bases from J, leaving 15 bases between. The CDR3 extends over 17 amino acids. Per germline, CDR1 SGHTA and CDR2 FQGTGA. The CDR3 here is CASSLTVGRGFYNEQFF. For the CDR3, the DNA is TGTGCCAGCAGCTTAACTGTAGGCAGGGGTTTCTACAATGAGCAGTTCTTC.

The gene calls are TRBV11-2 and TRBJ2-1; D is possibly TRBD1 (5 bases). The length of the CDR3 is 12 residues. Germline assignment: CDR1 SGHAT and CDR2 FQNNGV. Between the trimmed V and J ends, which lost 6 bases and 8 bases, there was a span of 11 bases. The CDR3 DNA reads TGTGCCAGCAGTCCAGGGTGGGATGAGCAGTTCTTC. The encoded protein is CASSPGWDEQFF.

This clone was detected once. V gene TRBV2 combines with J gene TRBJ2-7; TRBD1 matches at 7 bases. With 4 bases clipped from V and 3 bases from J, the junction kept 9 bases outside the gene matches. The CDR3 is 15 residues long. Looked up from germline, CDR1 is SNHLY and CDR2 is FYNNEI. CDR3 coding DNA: TGTGCCAGCAGTGGGGGCAACAGGGGCTTCTACGAGCAGTACTTC. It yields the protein CASSGGNRGFYEQYF.

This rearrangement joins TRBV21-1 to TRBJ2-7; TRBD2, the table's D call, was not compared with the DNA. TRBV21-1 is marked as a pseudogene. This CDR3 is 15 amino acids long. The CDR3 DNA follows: TGTGCCAGCAGCAAAGAAAGCAAAGGGAGGTACGAGCAGTACTTC. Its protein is CASSKESKGRYEQYF.

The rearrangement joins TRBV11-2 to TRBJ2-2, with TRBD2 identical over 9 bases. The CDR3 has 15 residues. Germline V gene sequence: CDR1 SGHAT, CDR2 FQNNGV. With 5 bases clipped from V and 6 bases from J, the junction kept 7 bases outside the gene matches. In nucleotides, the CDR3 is TGTGCCAGCAGCAGAAGCGGGAGGAGGGCCGGGGAGCTGTTTTTT. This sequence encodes CASSRSGRRAGELFF.

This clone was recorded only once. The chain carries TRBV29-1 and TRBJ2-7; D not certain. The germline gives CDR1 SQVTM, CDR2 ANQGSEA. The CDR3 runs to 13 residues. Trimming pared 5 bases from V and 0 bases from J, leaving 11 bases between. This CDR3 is CSVKGLSSYEQYF. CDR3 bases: TGCAGCGTTAAGGGCTTATCCTCCTACGAGCAGTACTTC.

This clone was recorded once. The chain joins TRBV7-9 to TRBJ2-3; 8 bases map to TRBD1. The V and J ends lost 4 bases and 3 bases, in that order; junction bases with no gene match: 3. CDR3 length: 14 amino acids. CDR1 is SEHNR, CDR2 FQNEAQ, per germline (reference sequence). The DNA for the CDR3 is TGTGCCAGCAGCTCAGGACAGGGAACAGATACGCAGTATTTT. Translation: CASSSGQGTDTQYF.

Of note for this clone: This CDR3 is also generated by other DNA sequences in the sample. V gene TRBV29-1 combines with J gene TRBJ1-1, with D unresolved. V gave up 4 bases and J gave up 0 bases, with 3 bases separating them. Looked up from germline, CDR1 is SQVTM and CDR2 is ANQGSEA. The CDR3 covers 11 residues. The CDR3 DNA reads TGCAGCGTTGGTTTGAACACTGAAGCTTTCTTT. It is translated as CSVGLNTEAFF.

CDR3 protein: CASSFSGTGGGGTQYF. The CDR3 DNA reads TGTGCCAGCAGCTTTTCCGGGACAGGGGGCGGTGGGACCCAGTACTTC. V usage is TRBV5-8 and J usage is TRBJ2-5, with TRBD1 matching over 12 bases. Germline V lookup: CDR1 SGHTS, CDR2 YDEGEE. CDR3 length: 16 amino acids. Trimming at V came to 2 bases and at J to 7 bases, leaving 9 bases not matched to a gene. The entire variable domain, with the rest obtained from reference TRBV5-8 and TRBJ2-5, is as follows: EAGVTQSPTHLIKTRGQQATLRCSPISGHTSVYWYQQALGLGLQFLLWYDEGEERNRGNFPPRFSGRQFPNYSSELNVNALELEDSALYLCASSFSGTGGGGTQYFGPGTRLLVL.

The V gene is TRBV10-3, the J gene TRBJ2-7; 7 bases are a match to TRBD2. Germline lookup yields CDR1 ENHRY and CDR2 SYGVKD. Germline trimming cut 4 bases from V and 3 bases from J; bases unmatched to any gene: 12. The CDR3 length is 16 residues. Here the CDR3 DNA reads TGTGCCATCAGTGGGCGGGAGCTGCCGGGGAACTACGAGCAGTACTTC. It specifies CAISGRELPGNYEQYF.